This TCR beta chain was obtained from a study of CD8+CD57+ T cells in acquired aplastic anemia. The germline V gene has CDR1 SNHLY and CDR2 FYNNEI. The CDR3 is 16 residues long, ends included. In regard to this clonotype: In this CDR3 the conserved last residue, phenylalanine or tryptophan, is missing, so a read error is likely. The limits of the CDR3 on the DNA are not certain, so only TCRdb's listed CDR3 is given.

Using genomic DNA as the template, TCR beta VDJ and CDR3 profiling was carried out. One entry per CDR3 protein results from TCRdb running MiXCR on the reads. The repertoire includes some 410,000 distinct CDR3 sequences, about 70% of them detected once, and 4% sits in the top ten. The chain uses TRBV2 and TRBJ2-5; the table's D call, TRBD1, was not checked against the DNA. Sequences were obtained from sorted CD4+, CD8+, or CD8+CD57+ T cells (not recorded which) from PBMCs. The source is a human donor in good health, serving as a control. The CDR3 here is CASSVHGGVDNEQLFC.